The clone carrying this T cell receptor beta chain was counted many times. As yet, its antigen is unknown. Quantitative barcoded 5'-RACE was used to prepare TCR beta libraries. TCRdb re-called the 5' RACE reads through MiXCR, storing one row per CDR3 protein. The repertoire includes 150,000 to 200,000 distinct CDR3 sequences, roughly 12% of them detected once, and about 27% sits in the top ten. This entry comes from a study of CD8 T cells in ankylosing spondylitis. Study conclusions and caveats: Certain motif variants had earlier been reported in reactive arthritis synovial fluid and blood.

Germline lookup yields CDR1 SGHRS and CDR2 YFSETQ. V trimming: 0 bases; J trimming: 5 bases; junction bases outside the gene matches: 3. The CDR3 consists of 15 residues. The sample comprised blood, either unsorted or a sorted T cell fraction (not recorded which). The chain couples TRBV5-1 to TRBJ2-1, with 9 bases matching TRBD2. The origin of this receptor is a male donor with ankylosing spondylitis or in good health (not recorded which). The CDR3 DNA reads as TGCGCCAGCAGCTTGGGACTAGCGGATAACAATGAGCAGTTCTTC. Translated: CASSLGLADNNEQFF.